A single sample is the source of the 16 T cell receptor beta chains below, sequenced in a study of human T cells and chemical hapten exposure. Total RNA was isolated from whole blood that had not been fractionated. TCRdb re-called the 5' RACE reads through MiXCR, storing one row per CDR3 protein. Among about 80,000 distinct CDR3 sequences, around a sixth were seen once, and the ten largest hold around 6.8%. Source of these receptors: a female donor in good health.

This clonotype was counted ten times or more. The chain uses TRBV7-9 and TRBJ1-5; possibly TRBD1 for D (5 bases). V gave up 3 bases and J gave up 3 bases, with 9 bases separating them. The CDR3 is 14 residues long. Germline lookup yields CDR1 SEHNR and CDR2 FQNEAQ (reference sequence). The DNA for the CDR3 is TGTGCCAGCAGCTTGGGAGGGGACAATCAGCCCCAGCATTTT. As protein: CASSLGGDNQPQHF.

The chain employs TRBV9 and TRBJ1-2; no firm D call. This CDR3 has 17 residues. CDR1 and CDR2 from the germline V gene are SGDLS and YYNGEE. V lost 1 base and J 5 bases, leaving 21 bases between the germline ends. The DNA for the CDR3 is TGTGCCAGCAGCGTAAGGAGTCGAGTTGCACCGACTTATGGCTACACCTTC. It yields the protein CASSVRSRVAPTYGYTF.

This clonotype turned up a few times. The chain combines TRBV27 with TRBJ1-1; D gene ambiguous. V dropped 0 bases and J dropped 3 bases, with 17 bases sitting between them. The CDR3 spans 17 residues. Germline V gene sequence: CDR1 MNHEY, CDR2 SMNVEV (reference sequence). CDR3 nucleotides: TGTGCCAGCAGTTTATCGCGTATCTCCCGCTCGGACACTGAAGCTTTCTTT. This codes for CASSLSRISRSDTEAFF.

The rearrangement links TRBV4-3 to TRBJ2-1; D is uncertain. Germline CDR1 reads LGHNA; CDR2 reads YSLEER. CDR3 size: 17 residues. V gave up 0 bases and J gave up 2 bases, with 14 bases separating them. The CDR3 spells CASSQDRASVAYNEQFF. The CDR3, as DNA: TGCGCCAGCAGCCAAGATCGGGCATCCGTGGCCTACAATGAGCAGTTCTTC.

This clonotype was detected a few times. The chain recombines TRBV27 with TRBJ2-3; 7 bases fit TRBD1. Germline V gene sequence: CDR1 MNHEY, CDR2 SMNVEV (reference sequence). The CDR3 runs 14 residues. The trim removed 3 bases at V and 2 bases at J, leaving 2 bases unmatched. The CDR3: CASSLTGLTDTQYF. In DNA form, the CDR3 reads TGTGCCAGCAGTTTGACAGGGCTCACAGATACGCAGTATTTT.

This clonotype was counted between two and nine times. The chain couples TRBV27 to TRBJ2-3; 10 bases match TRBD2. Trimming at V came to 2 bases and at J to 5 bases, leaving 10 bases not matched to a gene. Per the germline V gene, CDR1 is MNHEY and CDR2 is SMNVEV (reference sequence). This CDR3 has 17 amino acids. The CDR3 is CASSLPPAGGPGDTQYF. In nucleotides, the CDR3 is TGTGCCAGCAGTTTACCCCCAGCGGGGGGGCCAGGAGATACGCAGTATTTT.

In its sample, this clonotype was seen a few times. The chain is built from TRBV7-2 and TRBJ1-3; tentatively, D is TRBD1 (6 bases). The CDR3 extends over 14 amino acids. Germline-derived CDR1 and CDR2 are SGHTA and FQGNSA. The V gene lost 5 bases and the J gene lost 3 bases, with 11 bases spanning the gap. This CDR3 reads CASSPDSLGNTIYF. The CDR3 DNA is TGTGCCAGCAGCCCGGACAGCCTTGGAAACACCATATATTTT.

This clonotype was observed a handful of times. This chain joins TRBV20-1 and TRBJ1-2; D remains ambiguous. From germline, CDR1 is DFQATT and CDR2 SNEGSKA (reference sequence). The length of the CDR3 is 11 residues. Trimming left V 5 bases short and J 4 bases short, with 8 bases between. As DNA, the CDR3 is TGCAGTGCTGGACGGCCCTATGGCTACACCTTC. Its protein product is CSAGRPYGYTF.

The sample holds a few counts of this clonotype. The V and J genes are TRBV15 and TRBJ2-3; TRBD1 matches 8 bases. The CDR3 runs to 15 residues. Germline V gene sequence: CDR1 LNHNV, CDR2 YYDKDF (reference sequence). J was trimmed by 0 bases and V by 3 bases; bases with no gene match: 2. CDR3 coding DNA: TGTGCCACCAGCAGGGGGACAGGTAGCACAGATACGCAGTATTTT. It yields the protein CATSRGTGSTDTQYF.

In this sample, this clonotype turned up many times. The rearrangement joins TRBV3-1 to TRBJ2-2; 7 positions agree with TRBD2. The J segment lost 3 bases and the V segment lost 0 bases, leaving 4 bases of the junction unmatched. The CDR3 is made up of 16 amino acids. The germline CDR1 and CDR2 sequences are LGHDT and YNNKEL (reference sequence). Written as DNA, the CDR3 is TGTGCCAGCAGCCAAGAGGCCGGGAGGTACACCGGGGAGCTGTTTTTT. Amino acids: CASSQEAGRYTGELFF.

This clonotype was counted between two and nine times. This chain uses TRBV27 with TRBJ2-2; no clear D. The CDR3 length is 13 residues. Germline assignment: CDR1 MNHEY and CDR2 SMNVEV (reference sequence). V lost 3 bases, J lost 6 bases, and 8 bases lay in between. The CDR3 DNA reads TGTGCCAGCAGTTTTTCGTATGCCGGGGAGCTGTTTTTT. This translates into CASSFSYAGELFF.

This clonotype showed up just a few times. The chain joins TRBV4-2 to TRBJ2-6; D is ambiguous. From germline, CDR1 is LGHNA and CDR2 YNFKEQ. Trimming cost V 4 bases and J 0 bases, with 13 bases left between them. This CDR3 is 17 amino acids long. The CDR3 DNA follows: TGTGCCAGCAGCCCTTCAACGGCCAGCTCTGGGGCCAACGTCCTGACTTTC. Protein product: CASSPSTASSGANVLTF.

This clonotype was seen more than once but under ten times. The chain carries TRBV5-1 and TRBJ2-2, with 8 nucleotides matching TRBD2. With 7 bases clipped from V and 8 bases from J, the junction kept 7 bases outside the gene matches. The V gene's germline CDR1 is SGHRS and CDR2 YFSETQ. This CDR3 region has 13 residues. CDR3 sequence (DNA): TGCGCCAGCCGACGGGAGGGAACAGGGGAGCTGTTTTTT. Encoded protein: CASRREGTGELFF.

The CDR3 nucleotides read TGTGCCAGCAGCCTAGGACAGGCCAAAAACATTCAGTACTTC. It codes for CASSLGQAKNIQYF. The chain employs TRBV28 and TRBJ2-4, with a weak D call TRBD1 (6 bases). V was pared by 6 bases and J by 1 base, with 10 bases between. The CDR3 contains 14 residues. Germline V gene data show CDR1 as MDHEN and CDR2 as SYDVKM.

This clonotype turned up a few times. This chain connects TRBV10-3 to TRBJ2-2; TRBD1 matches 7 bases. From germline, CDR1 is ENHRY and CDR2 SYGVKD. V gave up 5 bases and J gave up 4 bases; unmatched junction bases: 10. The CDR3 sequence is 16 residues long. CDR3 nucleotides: TGTGCCATCAGTAGCCCCGGGACAGACTTCACCGGGGAGCTGTTTTTT. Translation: CAISSPGTDFTGELFF.

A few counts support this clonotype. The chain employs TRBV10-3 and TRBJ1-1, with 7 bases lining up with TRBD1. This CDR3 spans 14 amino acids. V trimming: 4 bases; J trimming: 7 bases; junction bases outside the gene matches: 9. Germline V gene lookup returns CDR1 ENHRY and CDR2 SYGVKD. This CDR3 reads CAISVIQGKGEAFF. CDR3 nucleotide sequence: TGTGCCATCAGTGTTATACAGGGGAAAGGTGAAGCTTTCTTT.